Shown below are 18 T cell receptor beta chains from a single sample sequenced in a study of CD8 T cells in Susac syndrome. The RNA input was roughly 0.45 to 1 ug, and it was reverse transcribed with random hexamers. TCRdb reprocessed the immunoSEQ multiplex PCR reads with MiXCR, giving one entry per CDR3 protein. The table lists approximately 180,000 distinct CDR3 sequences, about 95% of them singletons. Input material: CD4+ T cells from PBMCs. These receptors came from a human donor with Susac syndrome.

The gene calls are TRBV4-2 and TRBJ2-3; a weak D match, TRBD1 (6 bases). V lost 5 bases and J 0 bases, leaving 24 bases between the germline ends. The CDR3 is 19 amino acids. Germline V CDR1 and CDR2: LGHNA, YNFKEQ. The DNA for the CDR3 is TGTGCCAGCAGCTTTCCACAGGGAGATGGCCCCTCTAGCACAGATACGCAGTATTTT. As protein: CASSFPQGDGPSSTDTQYF.

The CDR3: CASRSGPTIQYF. CDR3 sequence (DNA): TGTGCCAGCAGGTCCGGCCCAACCATTCAGTACTTC. The chain is built from TRBV28 and TRBJ2-4, with D unclear. Germline V gives CDR1 MDHEN, CDR2 SYDVKM. The CDR3 consists of 12 residues. V lost 6 bases to trimming and J lost 9 bases, with 12 bases between them. Variable domain in full (rest from reference TRBV28 and TRBJ2-4): DVKVTQSSRYLVKRTGEKVFLECVQDMDHENMFWYRQDPGLGLRLIYFSYDVKMKEKGDIPEGYSVSREKKERFSLILESASTNQTSMYLCASRSGPTIQYFGAGTRLSVL.

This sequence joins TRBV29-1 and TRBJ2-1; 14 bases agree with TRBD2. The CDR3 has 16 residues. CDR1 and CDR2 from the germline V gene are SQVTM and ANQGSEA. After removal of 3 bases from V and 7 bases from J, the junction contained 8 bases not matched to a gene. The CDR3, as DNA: TGCAGCGTTGACTTCCGTAGACTAGCGGGGGGGAATGAGCAGTTCTTC. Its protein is CSVDFRRLAGGNEQFF.

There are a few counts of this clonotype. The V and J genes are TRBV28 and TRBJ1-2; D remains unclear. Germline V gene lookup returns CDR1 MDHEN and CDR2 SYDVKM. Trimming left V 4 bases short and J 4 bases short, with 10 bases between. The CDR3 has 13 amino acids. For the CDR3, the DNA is TGTGCCAGCAGTTATACGGGCCCCTATGGCTACACCTTC. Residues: CASSYTGPYGYTF.

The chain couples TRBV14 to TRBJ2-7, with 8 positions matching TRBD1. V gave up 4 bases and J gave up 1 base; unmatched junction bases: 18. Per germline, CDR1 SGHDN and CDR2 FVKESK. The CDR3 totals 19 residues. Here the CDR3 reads CASSPAGTGFWGPSYEQYF. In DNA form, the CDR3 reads TGTGCCAGCAGCCCAGCCGGGACAGGTTTTTGGGGACCATCCTACGAGCAGTACTTC.

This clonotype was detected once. This CDR3 is CASSYKVFSSPLHF. DNA for the CDR3: TGTGCCAGCAGTTACAAGGTTTTTAGTTCACCCCTCCACTTT. This rearrangement joins TRBV28 to TRBJ1-6; D not resolved. Germline V CDR1 and CDR2: MDHEN, SYDVKM. Trimming removed 4 bases at V and 9 bases at J, with 13 bases between. The CDR3 sequence is 14 residues long.

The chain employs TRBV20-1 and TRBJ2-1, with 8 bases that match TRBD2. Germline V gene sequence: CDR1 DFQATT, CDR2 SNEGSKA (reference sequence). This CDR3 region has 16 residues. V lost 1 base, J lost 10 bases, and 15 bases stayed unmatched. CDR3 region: CSARGWWERGPGEQFF. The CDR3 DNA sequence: TGCAGTGCTAGAGGGTGGTGGGAGCGGGGGCCTGGAGAGCAGTTCTTC.

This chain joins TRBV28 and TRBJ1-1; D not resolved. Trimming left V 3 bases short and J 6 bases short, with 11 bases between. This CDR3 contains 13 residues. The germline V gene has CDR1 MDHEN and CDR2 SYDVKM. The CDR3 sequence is CASSFPRRAEAFF. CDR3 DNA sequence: TGTGCCAGCAGTTTCCCGCGGAGGGCTGAAGCTTTCTTT.

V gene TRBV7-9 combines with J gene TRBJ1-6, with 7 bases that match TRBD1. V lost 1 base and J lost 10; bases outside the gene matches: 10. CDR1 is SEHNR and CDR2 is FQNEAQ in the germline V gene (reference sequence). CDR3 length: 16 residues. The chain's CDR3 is CASSLEGAGRWSPLHF. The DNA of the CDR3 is TGTGCCAGCAGCTTAGAGGGGGCAGGGCGATGGTCACCCCTCCACTTT.

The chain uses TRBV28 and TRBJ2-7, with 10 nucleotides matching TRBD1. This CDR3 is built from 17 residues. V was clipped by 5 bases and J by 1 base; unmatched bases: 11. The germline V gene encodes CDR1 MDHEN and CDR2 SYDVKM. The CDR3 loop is CASSKPGTGVKSYEQYF. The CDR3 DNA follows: TGTGCCAGCAGTAAACCCGGGACAGGGGTTAAATCCTACGAGCAGTACTTC.

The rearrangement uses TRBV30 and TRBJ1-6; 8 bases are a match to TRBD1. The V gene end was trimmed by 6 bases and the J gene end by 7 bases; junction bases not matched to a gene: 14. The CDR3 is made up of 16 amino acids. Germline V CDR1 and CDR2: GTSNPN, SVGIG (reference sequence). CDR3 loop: CACPGPIQGDNSPLHF. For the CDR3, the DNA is TGTGCCTGCCCAGGTCCGATACAGGGGGACAATTCACCCCTCCACTTT. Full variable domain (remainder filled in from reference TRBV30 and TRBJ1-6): SQTIHQWPATLVQPVGSPLSLECTVEGTSNPNLYWYRQAAGRGLQLLFYSVGIGQISSEVPQNLSASRPQDRQFILSSKKLLLSDSGFYLCACPGPIQGDNSPLHFGNGTRLTVT.

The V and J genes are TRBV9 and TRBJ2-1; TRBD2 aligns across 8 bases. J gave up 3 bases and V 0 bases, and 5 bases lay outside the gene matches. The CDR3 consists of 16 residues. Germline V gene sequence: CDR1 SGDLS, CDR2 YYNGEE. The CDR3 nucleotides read TGTGCCAGCAGCGTAGGGGGGACTAGTTACTACAATGAGCAGTTCTTC. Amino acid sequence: CASSVGGTSYYNEQFF. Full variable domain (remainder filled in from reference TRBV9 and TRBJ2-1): DSGVTQTPKHLITATGQRVTLRCSPRSGDLSVYWYQQSLDQGLQFLIQYYNGEERAKGNILERFSAQQFPDLHSELNLSSLELGDSALYFCASSVGGTSYYNEQFFGPGTRLTVL.

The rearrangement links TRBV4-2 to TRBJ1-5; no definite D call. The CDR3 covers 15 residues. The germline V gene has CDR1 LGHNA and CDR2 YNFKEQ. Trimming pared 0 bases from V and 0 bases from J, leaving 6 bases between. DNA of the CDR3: TGTGCCAGCAGCCAAGATAGGGATAGCAATCAGCCCCAGCATTTT. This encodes CASSQDRDSNQPQHF.

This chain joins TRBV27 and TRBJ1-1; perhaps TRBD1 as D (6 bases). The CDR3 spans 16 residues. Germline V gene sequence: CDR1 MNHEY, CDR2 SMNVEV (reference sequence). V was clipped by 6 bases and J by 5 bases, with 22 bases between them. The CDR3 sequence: CASSHQGRGLRTEAFF. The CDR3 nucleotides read TGTGCCAGCAGCCACCAGGGCAGGGGTTTAAGGACTGAAGCTTTCTTT.

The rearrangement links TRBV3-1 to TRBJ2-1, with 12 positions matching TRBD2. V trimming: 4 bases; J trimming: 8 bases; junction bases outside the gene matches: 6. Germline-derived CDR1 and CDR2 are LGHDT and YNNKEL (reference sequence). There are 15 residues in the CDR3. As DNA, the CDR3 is TGTGCCAGCAGCCCTAGACTAGCGGGAGCCTATGAGCAGTTCTTC. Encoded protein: CASSPRLAGAYEQFF.

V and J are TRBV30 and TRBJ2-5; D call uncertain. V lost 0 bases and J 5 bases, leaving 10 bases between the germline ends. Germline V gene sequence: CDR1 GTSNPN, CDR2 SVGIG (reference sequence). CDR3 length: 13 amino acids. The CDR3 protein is CAWSVHLGETQYF. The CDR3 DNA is TGTGCCTGGAGTGTACATCTCGGGGAGACCCAGTACTTC.

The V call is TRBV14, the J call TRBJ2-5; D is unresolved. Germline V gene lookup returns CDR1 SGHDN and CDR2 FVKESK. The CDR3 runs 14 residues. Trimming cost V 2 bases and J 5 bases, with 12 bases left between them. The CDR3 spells CASSQLGLEETQYF. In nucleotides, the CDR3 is TGTGCCAGCAGCCAACTAGGGCTCGAGGAGACCCAGTACTTC.

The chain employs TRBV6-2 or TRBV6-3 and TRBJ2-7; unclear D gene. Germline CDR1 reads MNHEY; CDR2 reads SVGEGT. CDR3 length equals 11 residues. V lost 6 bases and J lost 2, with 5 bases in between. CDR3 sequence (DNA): TGTGCCAGCAGCCGAACCTACGAGCAGTACTTC. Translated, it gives CASSRTYEQYF.